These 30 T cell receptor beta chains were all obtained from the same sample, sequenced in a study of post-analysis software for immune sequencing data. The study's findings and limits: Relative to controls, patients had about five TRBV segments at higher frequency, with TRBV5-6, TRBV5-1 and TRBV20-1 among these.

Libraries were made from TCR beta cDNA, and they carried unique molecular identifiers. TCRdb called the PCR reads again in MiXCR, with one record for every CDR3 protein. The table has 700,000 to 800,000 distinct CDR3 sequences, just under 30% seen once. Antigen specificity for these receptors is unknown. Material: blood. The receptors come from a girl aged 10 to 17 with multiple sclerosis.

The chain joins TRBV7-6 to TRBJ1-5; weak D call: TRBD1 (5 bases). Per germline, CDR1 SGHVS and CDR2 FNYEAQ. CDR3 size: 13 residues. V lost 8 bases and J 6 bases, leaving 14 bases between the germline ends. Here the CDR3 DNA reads TGTGCCAGCCCGCTCGGGGGGGGTCAGCCCCAGCATTTT. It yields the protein CASPLGGGQPQHF.

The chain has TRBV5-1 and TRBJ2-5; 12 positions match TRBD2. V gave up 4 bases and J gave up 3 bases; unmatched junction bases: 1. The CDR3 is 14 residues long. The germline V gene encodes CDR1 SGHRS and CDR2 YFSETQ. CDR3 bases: TGCGCCAGCAGCAGGACTAGCGGGGAAGAGACCCAGTACTTC. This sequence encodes CASSRTSGEETQYF.

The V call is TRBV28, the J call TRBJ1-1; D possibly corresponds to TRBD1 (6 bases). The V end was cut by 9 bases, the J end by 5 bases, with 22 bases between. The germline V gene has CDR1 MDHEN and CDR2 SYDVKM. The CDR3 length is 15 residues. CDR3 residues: CASNEHREGETEAFF. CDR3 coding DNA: TGTGCCAGTAATGAACACAGGGAAGGGGAAACTGAAGCTTTCTTT. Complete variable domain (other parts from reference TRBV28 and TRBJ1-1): DVKVTQSSRYLVKRTGEKVFLECVQDMDHENMFWYRQDPGLGLRLIYFSYDVKMKEKGDIPEGYSVSREKKERFSLILESASTNQTSMYLCASNEHREGETEAFFGQGTRLTVV.

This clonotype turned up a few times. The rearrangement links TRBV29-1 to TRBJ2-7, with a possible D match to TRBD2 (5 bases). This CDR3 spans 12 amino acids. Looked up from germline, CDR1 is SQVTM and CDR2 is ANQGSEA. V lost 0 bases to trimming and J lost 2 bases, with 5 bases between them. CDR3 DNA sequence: TGCAGCGTTGAAGACGGGACCTACGAGCAGTACTTC. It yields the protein CSVEDGTYEQYF.

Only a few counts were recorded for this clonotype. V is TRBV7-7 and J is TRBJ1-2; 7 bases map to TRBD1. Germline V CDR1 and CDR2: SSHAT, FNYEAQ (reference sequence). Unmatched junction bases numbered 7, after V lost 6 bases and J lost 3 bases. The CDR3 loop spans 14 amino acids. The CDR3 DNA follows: TGTGCCAGCAGACCGATAACAGGGGACTATGGCTACACCTTC. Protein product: CASRPITGDYGYTF.

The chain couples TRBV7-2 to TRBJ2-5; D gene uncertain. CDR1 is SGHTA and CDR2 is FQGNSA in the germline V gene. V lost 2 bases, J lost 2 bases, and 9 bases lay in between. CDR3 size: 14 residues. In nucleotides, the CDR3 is TGTGCCAGCAGCTTACAACTCCCGCAAGAGACCCAGTACTTC. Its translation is CASSLQLPQETQYF.

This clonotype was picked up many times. CDR3 region: CASSDGQGADTQYF. As DNA, the CDR3 is TGTGCCAGCAGTGACGGACAGGGGGCAGATACGCAGTATTTT. V gene TRBV6-4 combines with J gene TRBJ2-3; 10 nucleotides line up with TRBD1. The CDR3 is 14 residues long. The V segment lost 2 bases and the J segment 4 bases; nucleotides outside the gene matches: 0. CDR1 is MRHNA and CDR2 is SNTAGT in the germline V gene.

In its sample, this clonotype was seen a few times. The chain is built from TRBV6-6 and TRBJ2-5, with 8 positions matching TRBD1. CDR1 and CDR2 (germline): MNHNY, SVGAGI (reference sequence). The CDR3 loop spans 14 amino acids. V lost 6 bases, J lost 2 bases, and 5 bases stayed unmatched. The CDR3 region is CASSINRGQETQYF. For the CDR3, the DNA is TGTGCCAGCAGCATAAACAGGGGGCAAGAGACCCAGTACTTC.

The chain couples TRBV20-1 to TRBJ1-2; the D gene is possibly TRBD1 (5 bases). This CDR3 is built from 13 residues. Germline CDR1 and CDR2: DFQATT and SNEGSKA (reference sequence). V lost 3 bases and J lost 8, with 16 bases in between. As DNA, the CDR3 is TGCAGTGCTAGCAGGGAGAGGGACCTAGGCTACACCTTC. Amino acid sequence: CSASRERDLGYTF.

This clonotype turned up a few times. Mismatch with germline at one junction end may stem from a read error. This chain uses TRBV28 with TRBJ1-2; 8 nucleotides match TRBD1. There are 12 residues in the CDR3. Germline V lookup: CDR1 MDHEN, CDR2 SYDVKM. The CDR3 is CASSGQGDGCTF. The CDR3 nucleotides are TGTGCCAGCAGTGGACAGGGAGATGGCTGCACCTTC.

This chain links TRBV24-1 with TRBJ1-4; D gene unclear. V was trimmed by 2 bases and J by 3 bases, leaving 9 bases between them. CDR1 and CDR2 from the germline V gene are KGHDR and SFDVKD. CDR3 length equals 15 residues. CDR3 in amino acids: CATSDSRASNEKLFF. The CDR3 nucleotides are TGTGCCACCAGTGATTCCCGGGCCTCTAATGAAAAACTGTTTTTT.

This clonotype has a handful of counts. The CDR3 coding sequence is TGCAGTCTAAAGACAGAAAAGGGGGCAAGACGGCCCCAGCATTTT. This translates into CSLKTEKGARRPQHF. This sequence joins TRBV20-1 and TRBJ1-5, with 7 bases identical to TRBD1. Germline CDR1 and CDR2: DFQATT and SNEGSKA (reference sequence). V gave up 8 bases and J gave up 9 bases; unmatched junction bases: 19. This CDR3 region has 15 residues.

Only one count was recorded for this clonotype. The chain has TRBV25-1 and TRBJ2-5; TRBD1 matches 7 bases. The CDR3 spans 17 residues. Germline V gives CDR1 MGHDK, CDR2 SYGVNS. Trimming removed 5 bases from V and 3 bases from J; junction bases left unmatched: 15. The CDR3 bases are TGTGCCAGCAGTAAAAATCACGGGACAGCTAGGAAAGAGACCCAGTACTTC. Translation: CASSKNHGTARKETQYF.

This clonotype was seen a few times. The CDR3 reads CATSPARRNEQYF. The CDR3 DNA reads TGTGCCACCAGCCCCGCCAGGCGAAACGAGCAGTACTTC. The chain employs TRBV15 and TRBJ2-7; no clear D gene. The V and J ends lost 5 bases and 5 bases respectively, with 13 bases between them. Germline V lookup: CDR1 LNHNV, CDR2 YYDKDF (reference sequence). The CDR3 consists of 13 residues.

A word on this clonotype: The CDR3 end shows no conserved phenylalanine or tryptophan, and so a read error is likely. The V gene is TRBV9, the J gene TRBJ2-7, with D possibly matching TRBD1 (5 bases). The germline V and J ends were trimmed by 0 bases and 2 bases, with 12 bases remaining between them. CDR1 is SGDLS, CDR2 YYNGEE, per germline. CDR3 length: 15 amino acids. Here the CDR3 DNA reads TGTGCCAGCAGCGTAGTGCCGGCAGGGACCTACGAGCAGTACTTA. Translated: CASSVVPAGTYEQYL.

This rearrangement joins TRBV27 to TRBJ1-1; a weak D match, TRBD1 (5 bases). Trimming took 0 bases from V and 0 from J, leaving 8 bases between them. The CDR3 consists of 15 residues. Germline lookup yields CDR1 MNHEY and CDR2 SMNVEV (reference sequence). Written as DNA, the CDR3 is TGTGCCAGCAGTTTATCACGGGGACTGAACACTGAAGCTTTCTTT. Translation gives CASSLSRGLNTEAFF.

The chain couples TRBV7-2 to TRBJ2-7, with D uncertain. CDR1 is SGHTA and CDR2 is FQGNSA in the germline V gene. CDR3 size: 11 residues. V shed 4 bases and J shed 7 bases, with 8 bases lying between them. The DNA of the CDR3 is TGTGCCAGCAGCTGGCCGTTGGAGCAGTACTTC. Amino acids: CASSWPLEQYF.

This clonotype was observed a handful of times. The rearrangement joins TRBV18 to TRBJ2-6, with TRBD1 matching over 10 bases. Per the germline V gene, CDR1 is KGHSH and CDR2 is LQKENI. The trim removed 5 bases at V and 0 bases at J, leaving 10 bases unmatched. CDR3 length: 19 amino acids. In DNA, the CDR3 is TGTGCCAGCTCATCGAAGGGGACAGGGGCCCTCTCTGGGGCCAACGTCCTGACTTTC. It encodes CASSSKGTGALSGANVLTF.

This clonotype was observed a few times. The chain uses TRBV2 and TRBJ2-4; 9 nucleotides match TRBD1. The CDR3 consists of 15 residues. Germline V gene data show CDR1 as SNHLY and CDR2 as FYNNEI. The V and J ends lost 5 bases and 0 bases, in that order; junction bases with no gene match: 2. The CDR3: CASSRQGVAKNIQYF. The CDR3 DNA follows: TGTGCCAGCAGTAGACAGGGGGTAGCCAAAAACATTCAGTACTTC.

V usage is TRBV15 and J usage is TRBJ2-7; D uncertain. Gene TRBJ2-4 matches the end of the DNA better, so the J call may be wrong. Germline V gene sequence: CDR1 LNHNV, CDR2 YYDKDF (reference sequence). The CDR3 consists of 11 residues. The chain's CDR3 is CATASMGIQYF. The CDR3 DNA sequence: TGTGCCACTGCGTCTATGGGCATTCAGTACTTC.

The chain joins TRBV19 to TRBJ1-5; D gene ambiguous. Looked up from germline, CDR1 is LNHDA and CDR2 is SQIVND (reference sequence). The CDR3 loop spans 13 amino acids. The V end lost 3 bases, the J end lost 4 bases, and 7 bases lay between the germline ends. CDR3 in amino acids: CASSIGGNQPQHF. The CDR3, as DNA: TGTGCCAGTAGTATCGGAGGAAATCAGCCCCAGCATTTT.

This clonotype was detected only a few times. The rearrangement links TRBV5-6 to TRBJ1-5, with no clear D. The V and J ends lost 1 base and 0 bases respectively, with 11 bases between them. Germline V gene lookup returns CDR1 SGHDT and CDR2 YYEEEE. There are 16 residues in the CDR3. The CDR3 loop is CASSLSGGLSNQPQHF. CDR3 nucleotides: TGTGCCAGCAGCTTGTCGGGCGGCCTTAGCAATCAGCCCCAGCATTTT. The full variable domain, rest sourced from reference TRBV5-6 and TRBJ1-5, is DAGVTQSPTHLIKTRGQQVTLRCSPKSGHDTVSWYQQALGQGPQFIFQYYEEEERQRGNFPDRFSGHQFPNYSSELNVNALLLGDSALYLCASSLSGGLSNQPQHFGDGTRLSIL.

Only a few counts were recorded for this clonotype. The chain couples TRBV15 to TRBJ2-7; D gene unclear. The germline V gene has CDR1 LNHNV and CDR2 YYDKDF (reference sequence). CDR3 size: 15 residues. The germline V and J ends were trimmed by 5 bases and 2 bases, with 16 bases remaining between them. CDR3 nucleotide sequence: TGTGCCACCAGCCAAGAGCCGGACGGAACCTACGAGCAGTACTTC. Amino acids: CATSQEPDGTYEQYF.

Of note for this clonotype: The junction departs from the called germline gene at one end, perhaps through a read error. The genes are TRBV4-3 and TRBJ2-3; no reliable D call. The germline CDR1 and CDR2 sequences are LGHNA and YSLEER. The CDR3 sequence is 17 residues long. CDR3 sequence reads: CAGSQDLRALGTDTQYF. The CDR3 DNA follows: TGCGCCGGCAGCCAAGATCTTAGAGCACTGGGCACAGATACGCAGTATTTT.

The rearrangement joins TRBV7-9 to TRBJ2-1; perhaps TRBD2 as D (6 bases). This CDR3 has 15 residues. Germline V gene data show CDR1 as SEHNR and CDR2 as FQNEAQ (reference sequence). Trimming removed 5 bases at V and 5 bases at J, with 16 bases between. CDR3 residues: CASSRGPGGDNEQFF. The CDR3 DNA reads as TGTGCCAGCAGCCGAGGACCCGGGGGTGACAATGAGCAGTTCTTC.

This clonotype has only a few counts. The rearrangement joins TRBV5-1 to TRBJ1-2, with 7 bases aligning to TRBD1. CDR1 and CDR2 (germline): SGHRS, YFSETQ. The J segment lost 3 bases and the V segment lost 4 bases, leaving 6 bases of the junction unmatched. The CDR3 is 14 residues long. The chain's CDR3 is CASSMRQGDYGYTF. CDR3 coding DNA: TGCGCCAGCAGCATGCGACAGGGCGACTATGGCTACACCTTC.

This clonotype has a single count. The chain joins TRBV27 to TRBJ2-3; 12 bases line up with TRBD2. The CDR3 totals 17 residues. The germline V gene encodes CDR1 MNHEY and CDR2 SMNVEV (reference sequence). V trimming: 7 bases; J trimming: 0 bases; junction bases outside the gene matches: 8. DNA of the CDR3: TGTGCCAGCAAATCGGCTAGCGGGAGGGGTAGCACAGATACGCAGTATTTT. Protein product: CASKSASGRGSTDTQYF.

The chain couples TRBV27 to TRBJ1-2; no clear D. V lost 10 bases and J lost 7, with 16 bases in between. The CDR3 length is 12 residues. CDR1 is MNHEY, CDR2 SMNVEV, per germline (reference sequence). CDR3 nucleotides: TGTGCCACCATGTTGGACGGGGTTGGCTACACCTTC. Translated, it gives CATMLDGVGYTF.

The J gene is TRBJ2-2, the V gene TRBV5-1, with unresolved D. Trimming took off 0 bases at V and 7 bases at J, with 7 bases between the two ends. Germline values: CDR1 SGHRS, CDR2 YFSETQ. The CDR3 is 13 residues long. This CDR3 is CASSLVQGGELFF. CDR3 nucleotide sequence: TGCGCCAGCAGCTTGGTTCAAGGCGGGGAGCTGTTTTTT.

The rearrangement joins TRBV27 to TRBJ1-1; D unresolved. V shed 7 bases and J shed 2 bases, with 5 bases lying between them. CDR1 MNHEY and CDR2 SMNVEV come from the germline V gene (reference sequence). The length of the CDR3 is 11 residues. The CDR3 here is CASIYNTEAFF. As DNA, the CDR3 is TGTGCCAGCATTTATAACACTGAAGCTTTCTTT.